This TCR beta chain was obtained from a study of blood T cells in healthy people across ages. Many counts were recorded for this clonotype. Looked up from germline, CDR1 is SGHRS and CDR2 is YFSETQ. V shed 0 bases and J shed 3 bases, with 7 bases lying between them. The CDR3 loop spans 13 amino acids. Each of the donors had approximately 10 milliliters of peripheral blood drawn into EDTA-treated Vacutainer tubes. It was with a sample-barcoded 5' primer and a J-beta primer mix that a second PCR of roughly 7 to 12 cycles was run. Each CDR3 protein is one row after TCRdb ran MiXCR on the 5' RACE reads. The sample records hundreds of thousands of distinct CDR3 sequences, about 30% being singletons.

Material: blood. This chain uses TRBV5-1 with TRBJ2-7, with a weak D call TRBD2 (5 bases). This receptor was identified in a woman aged 80 or older in good health. The CDR3, as DNA: TGCGCCAGCAGCTTGGCCGAGGGCTACGAGCAGTACTTC. This gives the protein CASSLAEGYEQYF.